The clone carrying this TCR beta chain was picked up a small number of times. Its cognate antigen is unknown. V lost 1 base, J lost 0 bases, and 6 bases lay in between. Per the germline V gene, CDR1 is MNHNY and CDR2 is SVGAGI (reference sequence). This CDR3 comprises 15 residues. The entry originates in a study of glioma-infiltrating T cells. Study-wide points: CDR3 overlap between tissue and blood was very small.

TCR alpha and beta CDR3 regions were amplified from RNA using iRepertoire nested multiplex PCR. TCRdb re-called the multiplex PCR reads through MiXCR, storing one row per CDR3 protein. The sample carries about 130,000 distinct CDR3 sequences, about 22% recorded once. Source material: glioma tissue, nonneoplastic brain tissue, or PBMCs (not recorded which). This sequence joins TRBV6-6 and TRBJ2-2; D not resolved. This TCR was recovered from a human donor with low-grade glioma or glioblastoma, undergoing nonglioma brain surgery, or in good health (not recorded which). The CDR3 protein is CASSYWTANTGELFF. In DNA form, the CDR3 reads TGTGCCAGCAGTTACTGGACCGCGAACACCGGGGAGCTGTTTTTT.